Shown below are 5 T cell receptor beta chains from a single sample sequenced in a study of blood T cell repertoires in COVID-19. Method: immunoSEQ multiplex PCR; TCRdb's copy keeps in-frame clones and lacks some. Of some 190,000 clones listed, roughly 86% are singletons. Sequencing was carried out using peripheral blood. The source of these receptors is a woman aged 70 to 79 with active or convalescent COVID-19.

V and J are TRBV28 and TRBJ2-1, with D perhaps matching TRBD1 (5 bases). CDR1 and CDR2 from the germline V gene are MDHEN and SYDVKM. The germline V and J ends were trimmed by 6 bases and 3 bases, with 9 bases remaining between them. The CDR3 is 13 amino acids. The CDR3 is CASRQGNYNEQFF. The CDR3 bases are TGTGCCAGCAGGCAGGGAAACTACAATGAGCAGTTCTTC.

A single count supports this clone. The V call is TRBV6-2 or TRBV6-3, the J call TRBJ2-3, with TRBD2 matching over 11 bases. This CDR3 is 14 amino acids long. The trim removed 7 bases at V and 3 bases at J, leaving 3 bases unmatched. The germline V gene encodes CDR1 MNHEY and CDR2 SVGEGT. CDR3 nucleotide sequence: TGTGCCAGCAACCCTAGCGGGAGGACAGATACGCAGTATTTT. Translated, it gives CASNPSGRTDTQYF.

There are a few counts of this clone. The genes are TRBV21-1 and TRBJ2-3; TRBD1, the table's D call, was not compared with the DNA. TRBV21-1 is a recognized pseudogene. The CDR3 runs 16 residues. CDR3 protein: CASSNPQGFNTDTQYF. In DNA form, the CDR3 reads TGTGCCAGCAGCAATCCACAGGGGTTTAACACAGATACGCAGTATTTT.

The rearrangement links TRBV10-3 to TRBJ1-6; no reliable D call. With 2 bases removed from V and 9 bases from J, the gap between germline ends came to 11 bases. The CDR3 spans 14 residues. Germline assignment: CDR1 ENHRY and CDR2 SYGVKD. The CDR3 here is CAISEGRSASPLHF. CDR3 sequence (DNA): TGTGCCATCAGTGAGGGCAGGTCGGCTTCACCCCTCCACTTT.

The CDR3 reads CASSLALNNEQFF. The CDR3 DNA reads as TGTGCCAGCAGCTTAGCTCTAAACAATGAGCAGTTCTTC. The chain combines TRBV7-9 with TRBJ2-1; no reliable D call. Trimming pared 0 bases from V and 5 bases from J, leaving 5 bases between. The germline V gene has CDR1 SEHNR and CDR2 FQNEAQ (reference sequence). The length of the CDR3 is 13 residues.